Listed here are 4 T cell receptor beta chains from one sample, sequenced in a study of control samples from healthy donors and cancer patients. This table comes from immunoSEQ multiplex PCR, and its TCRdb copy is limited to in-frame clones, with some not included. This table holds just over 150,000 clones, roughly 93% found once. Sequencing input: blood. These receptors were collected from a man over 45 in good health.

This clone was recorded a few times. The rearrangement uses TRBV6-1 and TRBJ1-1; D is unresolved. Between the trimmed V and J ends, which lost 6 bases and 4 bases, there was a span of 9 bases. The CDR3 has 12 amino acids. Germline values: CDR1 MNHNS, CDR2 SASEGT. The CDR3: CASSRWTTEAFF. The CDR3 DNA sequence: TGTGCCAGCAGCCGATGGACCACTGAAGCTTTCTTT.

The rearrangement links TRBV28 to TRBJ2-1, with D perhaps matching TRBD1 (5 bases). Trimming stripped 2 bases from V and 10 bases from J, with 12 bases between. Germline V gives CDR1 MDHEN, CDR2 SYDVKM. The CDR3 covers 13 residues. The chain's CDR3 is CASSLQGRGEQFF. The CDR3 region has the DNA TGTGCCAGCAGTTTACAGGGAAGAGGCGAGCAGTTCTTC. The full variable domain, in which reference TRBV28 and TRBJ2-1 provide the parts outside the CDR3, is DVKVTQSSRYLVKRTGEKVFLECVQDMDHENMFWYRQDPGLGLRLIYFSYDVKMKEKGDIPEGYSVSREKKERFSLILESASTNQTSMYLCASSLQGRGEQFFGPGTRLTVL.

This chain joins TRBV10-2 and TRBJ1-4, with D possibly TRBD1 on 6 matching bases. V lost 0 bases, J lost 8 bases, and 10 bases lay in between. CDR3 size: 14 residues. Germline assignment: CDR1 WSHSY and CDR2 SAAADI. In nucleotides, the CDR3 is TGCGCCAGCAGTGAGTCGTCTAGGGGGGAAAAACTGTTTTTT. Protein: CASSESSRGEKLFF.

The chain links TRBV6-6 to TRBJ2-3; TRBD2 aligns across 8 bases. CDR1 is MNHNY and CDR2 is SVGAGI in the germline V gene (reference sequence). Trimming removed 5 bases from V and 2 bases from J; junction bases left unmatched: 9. There are 16 residues in the CDR3. CDR3 nucleotide sequence: TGTGCCAGCAGTAGGATAATAGCGGGACTCACAGATACGCAGTATTTT. Translating it yields CASSRIIAGLTDTQYF.